This TCR beta chain was captured in a study of blood T cells in healthy people across ages. This clonotype has more than one count but fewer than ten. Trimming pared 0 bases from V and 2 bases from J, leaving 6 bases between. This CDR3 spans 13 amino acids. Germline V gene data show CDR1 as SGDLS and CDR2 as YYNGEE. Staff drew around 10 milliliters of peripheral blood from each donor. Primers used in a second PCR of roughly 6 to 11 cycles were a sample-barcoded 5' primer and a J-beta primer mix. In TCRdb, the 5' RACE reads were re-called with MiXCR into one record per CDR3 protein. The sample holds 1.5 million to 2 million distinct CDR3 sequences, 28% seen once.

This receptor was obtained from a woman in her thirties in good health. The chain recombines TRBV9 with TRBJ2-7; D is unresolved. Sequences were obtained from blood. In DNA, the CDR3 is TGTGCCAGCAGCGTAGATTACGCCTACGAGCAGTACTTC. It yields the protein CASSVDYAYEQYF.